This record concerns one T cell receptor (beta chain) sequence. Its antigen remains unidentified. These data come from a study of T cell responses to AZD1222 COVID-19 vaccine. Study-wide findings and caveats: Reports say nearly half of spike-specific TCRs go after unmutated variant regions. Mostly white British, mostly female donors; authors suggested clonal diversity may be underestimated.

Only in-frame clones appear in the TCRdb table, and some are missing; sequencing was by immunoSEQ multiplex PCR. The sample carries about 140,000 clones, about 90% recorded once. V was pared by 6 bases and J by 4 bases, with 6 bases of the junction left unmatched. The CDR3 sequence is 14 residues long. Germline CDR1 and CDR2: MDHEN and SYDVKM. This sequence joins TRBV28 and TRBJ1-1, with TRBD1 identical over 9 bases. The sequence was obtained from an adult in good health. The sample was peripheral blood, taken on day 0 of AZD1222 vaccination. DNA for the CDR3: TGTGCCAGCAGCCGGACAGGGGCGGGCACTGAAGCTTTCTTT. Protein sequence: CASSRTGAGTEAFF. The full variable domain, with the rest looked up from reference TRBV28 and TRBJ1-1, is DVKVTQSSRYLVKRTGEKVFLECVQDMDHENMFWYRQDPGLGLRLIYFSYDVKMKEKGDIPEGYSVSREKKERFSLILESASTNQTSMYLCASSRTGAGTEAFFGQGTRLTVV.